This T cell receptor (beta chain) stems from a study of T cells in Graves' hyperthyroidism and ophthalmopathy. Authors of the study amplified TCR beta CDR3 regions from RNA transcripts. Researchers ran a first-round RT-PCR on the TCR CDR3 using the HTBI primer set. MiXCR, applied by TCRdb to the multiplex PCR reads, yields one record per CDR3 protein. The sample lists 250,000 to 300,000 distinct CDR3 sequences; 13% to 15% were seen once. Findings and limits, study-wide: Most clonotypes expanded in thyroid above 0.001 were likewise present in blood.

In patients aged 18 to 65, hyperthyroidism was newly diagnosed, with duration under 2 months. Uncontrolled infection, other autoimmune disease, pregnancy or lactation barred patients from enrollment. CDR3 length equals 14 residues. V gave up 6 bases and J gave up 7 bases, with 16 bases separating them. The germline V gene has CDR1 MDHEN and CDR2 SYDVKM. This clonotype was observed a handful of times. What it recognizes is unknown. The sequence was collected from a woman aged 40 to 55 with Graves' hyperthyroidism that later progressed to Graves' ophthalmopathy. The chain employs TRBV28 and TRBJ1-5; possible D gene TRBD1, 6 bases. What was sequenced was blood. CDR3 bases: TGTGCCAGCAGCCCCGGGGGCATTCGGCAGCCCCAGCATTTT. Encoded protein: CASSPGGIRQPQHF.